This T cell receptor (beta chain) was profiled in a study of cytomegalovirus exposure and HLA in healthy donors. Study details: An early data release held some 85 million unique TCRs from HLA-typed donors.

The PCR used 60 Vbeta and 13 Jbeta primers. The assay was immunoSEQ multiplex PCR, and TCRdb's table has in-frame clones only and misses some. Of fewer than 200,000 clones in the sample, around 76% are singletons; the top ten hold over 2%. For this clone: Antigen specificity is unknown.

The study's findings and limits: Follow-up analysis found HLA locus-dependent TCR association rates, highest for DRB1 and lowest for HLA-C.

V was clipped by 4 bases and J by 6 bases; unmatched bases: 7. The CDR3 is made up of 14 amino acids. The germline CDR1 and CDR2 sequences are SNHLY and FYNNEI. The chain has TRBV2 and TRBJ1-2; 8 nucleotides agree with TRBD1. The sequencing input was PBMCs. This clonotype was obtained from a female donor in good health and CMV-seronegative. The CDR3 DNA reads TGTGCCAGCAGTGCCACAGGGGGGCTCAATGGCTACACCTTC. It translates to CASSATGGLNGYTF.